Listed here are 27 T cell receptor beta chains from one sample, sequenced in a study of blood T cell repertoires in COVID-19. The method was immunoSEQ multiplex PCR; TCRdb's version includes in-frame clones alone and lacks a portion of them. The data show under 70,000 clones, with about 73% seen just once and 11% to 15% held by the top ten. The sequenced sample was peripheral blood. The receptors originated from a woman aged 70-85 years with acute or convalescent COVID-19.

The chain recombines TRBV19 with TRBJ1-1; a possible D gene is TRBD1 (5 bases). V lost 5 bases and J lost 4, with 17 bases in between. Germline values: CDR1 LNHDA, CDR2 SQIVND (reference sequence). The CDR3 sequence is 15 residues long. CDR3: CASSPGTPPRTEAFF. As DNA, the CDR3 is TGTGCCAGTAGTCCTGGGACTCCGCCGCGCACTGAAGCTTTCTTT.

The rearrangement joins TRBV6-5 to TRBJ2-2, with D unresolved. Germline V gene data show CDR1 as MNHEY and CDR2 as SVGAGI. The CDR3 totals 16 residues. The ends were cut back, 1 base at V and 3 bases at J, with 12 bases in the middle. The DNA of the CDR3 is TGTGCCAGCAGTTACTACCGGGTTCATCACACCGGGGAGCTGTTTTTT. Protein product: CASSYYRVHHTGELFF.

This chain uses TRBV10-3 with TRBJ1-5, with 8 positions matching TRBD1. The CDR3 spans 13 residues. The germline gives CDR1 ENHRY, CDR2 SYGVKD. V lost 7 bases, J lost 7 bases, and 6 bases stayed unmatched. In DNA, the CDR3 is TGTGCCATCAACACAGGGGGAGGGCAGCCCCAGCATTTT. Amino acid sequence: CAINTGGGQPQHF.

This chain links TRBV5-1 with TRBJ1-1, with 7 positions matching TRBD1. CDR1 and CDR2 from the germline V gene are SGHRS and YFSETQ. The CDR3 spans 12 residues. V trimming: 1 base; J trimming: 10 bases; junction bases outside the gene matches: 4. The chain's CDR3 is CASSLKGAAAFF. The CDR3 coding sequence is TGCGCCAGCAGCTTGAAGGGGGCTGCAGCTTTCTTT.

This clone was observed a handful of times. This chain connects TRBV4-1 to TRBJ2-5; 12 bases line up with TRBD1. The CDR3 length is 20 residues. The germline gives CDR1 MGHRA, CDR2 YSYEKL. Losses at the gene ends were 4 bases for V and 5 bases for J; bases not matched to a gene: 20. The CDR3 DNA follows: TGCGCCAGCAGCCGCATTCCGCCAATGTCCGGGACAGGGGGCGGGGAGACCCAGTACTTC. It codes for CASSRIPPMSGTGGGETQYF.

This clone was observed once. As DNA, the CDR3 is TGTGCCTGGAGCCGGGACAGGGCATCTGGAAACACCATATATTTT. Translating it yields CAWSRDRASGNTIYF. This chain uses TRBV30 with TRBJ1-3, with TRBD1 matching 9 bases. From germline, CDR1 is GTSNPN and CDR2 SVGIG (reference sequence). Trimming removed 3 bases from V and 1 base from J; junction bases left unmatched: 4. This CDR3 has 15 amino acids.

The chain joins TRBV29-1 to TRBJ2-1, with D tentatively TRBD1 (5 bases). The ends were cut back, 6 bases at V and 1 base at J, with 16 bases in the middle. The CDR3 length is 15 residues. Germline V gene sequence: CDR1 SQVTM, CDR2 ANQGSEA. This chain's CDR3 is CSVKKGSGSYNEQFF. The DNA for the CDR3 is TGCAGCGTCAAAAAGGGGTCTGGGTCCTACAATGAGCAGTTCTTC.

The chain joins TRBV5-1 to TRBJ1-4, with TRBD1 matching over 9 bases. This CDR3 contains 14 residues. Germline V gene sequence: CDR1 SGHRS, CDR2 YFSETQ. Germline trimming cut 4 bases from V and 5 bases from J; bases unmatched to any gene: 3. Here the CDR3 reads CASSDGQGNEKLFF. The CDR3 DNA is TGCGCCAGCAGCGATGGACAGGGGAATGAAAAACTGTTTTTT.

V is TRBV4-2 and J is TRBJ1-1; D might be TRBD1 (6 bases). V was trimmed by 2 bases and J by 2 bases, leaving 24 bases between them. Germline CDR1 LGHNA, CDR2 YNFKEQ. The CDR3 has 19 amino acids. This CDR3 reads CASSQSWGGREIGNTEAFF. The CDR3 DNA follows: TGTGCCAGCAGCCAAAGTTGGGGGGGCAGGGAGATAGGAAACACTGAAGCTTTCTTT.

The V gene is TRBV6-5, the J gene TRBJ1-1; D possibly corresponds to TRBD1 (5 bases). The germline gives CDR1 MNHEY, CDR2 SVGAGI. CDR3 size: 14 residues. V lost 6 bases to trimming and J lost 2 bases, with 13 bases between them. Written as DNA, the CDR3 is TGTGCCAGCAGGAAGACAGCTCCAAACACTGAAGCTTTCTTT. Translating it yields CASRKTAPNTEAFF.

This rearrangement joins TRBV19 to TRBJ1-2; TRBD1 matches 7 bases. This CDR3 is 13 amino acids long. Germline V lookup: CDR1 LNHDA, CDR2 SQIVND (reference sequence). Trimming removed 3 bases from V and 9 bases from J; junction bases left unmatched: 7. CDR3 in DNA: TGTGCCAGTAGTATGGGACAGTCCGGCAGCTACACCTTC. As protein: CASSMGQSGSYTF.

This chain links TRBV4-1 with TRBJ1-1, with D possibly TRBD1 on 5 matching bases. Trimming left V 0 bases short and J 0 bases short, with 11 bases between. The CDR3 extends over 16 amino acids. Germline-derived CDR1 and CDR2 are MGHRA and YSYEKL. CDR3 bases: TGCGCCAGCAGCCAAGATTCCGCAGGGTTGAACACTGAAGCTTTCTTT. Amino acids: CASSQDSAGLNTEAFF.

The V and J genes are TRBV2 and TRBJ1-6; no clear D gene. Trimming took off 7 bases at V and 7 bases at J, with 11 bases between the two ends. Germline V gene lookup returns CDR1 SNHLY and CDR2 FYNNEI. The CDR3 extends over 13 amino acids. The DNA of the CDR3 is TGTGCCAGCACTATAGAGGTCAATTCACCCCTCCACTTT. Encoded protein: CASTIEVNSPLHF.

This clone was seen a handful of times. The V call is TRBV7-9, the J call TRBJ1-1; D is possibly TRBD1 (5 bases). Trimming left V 10 bases short and J 4 bases short, with 16 bases between. The CDR3 runs to 13 residues. CDR1 is SEHNR, CDR2 FQNEAQ, per germline (reference sequence). The CDR3 nucleotides are TGTGCCACCCTAGAGGGGAGGGGCACTGAAGCTTTCTTT. Its translation: CATLEGRGTEAFF. Full variable domain (outside the CDR3, taken from reference TRBV7-9 and TRBJ1-1): DTGVSQNPRHKITKRGQNVTFRCDPISEHNRLYWYRQTLGQGPEFLTYFQNEAQLEKSRLLSDRFSAERPKGSFSTLEIQRTEQGDSAMYLCATLEGRGTEAFFGQGTRLTVV.

The chain recombines TRBV5-1 with TRBJ2-7; 9 bases fit TRBD1. The CDR3 has 14 residues. V shed 4 bases and J 2 bases; nucleotides not matched to a gene: 4. Germline CDR1 SGHRS, CDR2 YFSETQ. DNA for the CDR3: TGCGCCAGCAGCCCGGGACAGGGTCCCTACGAGCAGTACTTC. Translating it yields CASSPGQGPYEQYF.

The chain employs TRBV5-6 and TRBJ1-2; 10 nucleotides match TRBD1. CDR1 is SGHDT, CDR2 YYEEEE, per germline. This CDR3 region has 16 residues. The J segment lost 6 bases and the V segment lost 3 bases, leaving 11 bases of the junction unmatched. In DNA form, the CDR3 reads TGTGCCAGCAGCTCCCTTGGACAGGGGGAGAATCATGGCTACACCTTC. Amino acids: CASSSLGQGENHGYTF.

This clone was seen only a few times. V usage is TRBV19 and J usage is TRBJ2-3; 8 bases fit TRBD1. This CDR3 spans 14 amino acids. V was pared by 1 base and J by 8 bases, with 5 bases of the junction left unmatched. The germline gives CDR1 LNHDA, CDR2 SQIVND (reference sequence). CDR3 region: CASSIGQGLGTQYF. The CDR3 DNA follows: TGTGCCAGTAGTATAGGACAGGGGTTGGGTACGCAGTATTTT. Full variable domain (remainder filled in from reference TRBV19 and TRBJ2-3): DGGITQSPKYLFRKEGQNVTLSCEQNLNHDAMYWYRQDPGQGLRLIYYSQIVNDFQKGDIAEGYSVSREKKESFPLTVTSAQKNPTAFYLCASSIGQGLGTQYFGPGTRLTVL.

V gene TRBV13 combines with J gene TRBJ2-7, with 7 bases that match TRBD1. The V segment lost 4 bases and the J segment 0 bases; nucleotides outside the gene matches: 9. Per the germline V gene, CDR1 is PRHDT and CDR2 is FYEKMQ (reference sequence). The CDR3 loop spans 16 amino acids. The CDR3, as DNA: TGTGCCAGCAGCTCCACTTTAAGGGGGCGCTCCTACGAGCAGTACTTC. Amino acids: CASSSTLRGRSYEQYF. Looking up the rest from reference TRBV13 and TRBJ2-7 gives the full variable domain: AAGVIQSPRHLIKEKRETATLKCYPIPRHDTVYWYQQGPGQDPQFLISFYEKMQSDKGSIPDRFSAQQFSDYHSELNMSSLELGDSALYFCASSSTLRGRSYEQYFGPGTRLTVT.

This clone was detected ten times or more. The genes are TRBV5-1 and TRBJ1-1, with TRBD1 matching 11 bases. With 3 bases clipped from V and 2 bases from J, the junction kept 3 bases outside the gene matches. Germline V gene data show CDR1 as SGHRS and CDR2 as YFSETQ. This CDR3 is 15 amino acids long. Here the CDR3 DNA reads TGCGCCAGCAGCTATCGGACAGGGGGCAACACTGAAGCTTTCTTT. Protein sequence: CASSYRTGGNTEAFF.

The genes are TRBV6-5 and TRBJ1-2, with 11 bases lining up with TRBD1. CDR1 is MNHEY, CDR2 SVGAGI, per germline. J lost 6 bases, V lost 5 bases, and 5 bases had no gene match. The length of the CDR3 is 14 residues. This chain's CDR3 is CASSQGQGDHGYTF. The CDR3 DNA is TGTGCCAGCAGTCAGGGACAGGGGGACCATGGCTACACCTTC.

This chain uses TRBV14 with TRBJ2-3, with TRBD1 identical over 8 bases. V was clipped by 3 bases and J by 2 bases; unmatched bases: 4. CDR1 is SGHDN and CDR2 is FVKESK in the germline V gene. This CDR3 is built from 15 residues. CDR3: CASSHRTGYTDTQYF. CDR3 DNA: TGTGCCAGCAGCCACAGGACAGGGTACACAGATACGCAGTATTTT.

This clone turned up a few times. The chain uses TRBV5-1 and TRBJ1-1, with TRBD1 identical over 7 bases. Germline CDR1 and CDR2: SGHRS and YFSETQ. J gave up 2 bases and V 4 bases, and 8 bases lay outside the gene matches. The CDR3 is 15 residues long. CDR3 coding DNA: TGCGCCAGCAGCACTGACAGGGCGCGTAACACTGAAGCTTTCTTT. It translates to CASSTDRARNTEAFF.

This clone was seen a few times. The chain uses TRBV7-3 and TRBJ1-2, with 8 bases lining up with TRBD1. The CDR3 contains 16 residues. V shed 5 bases and J 1 base; nucleotides not matched to a gene: 9. The germline CDR1 and CDR2 sequences are SGHTA and FQGTGA. CDR3 in amino acids: CASSPGGQGSNYGYTF. The CDR3 coding sequence is TGTGCCAGCAGCCCGGGTGGACAGGGAAGTAACTATGGCTACACCTTC.

The V and J genes are TRBV7-9 and TRBJ2-3; TRBD2 is a possible D gene (5 bases). Trimming removed 3 bases at V and 0 bases at J, with 10 bases between. CDR1 is SEHNR, CDR2 FQNEAQ, per germline (reference sequence). The CDR3 runs to 15 residues. The CDR3 here is CASSLGGPSTDTQYF. The CDR3 nucleotides read TGTGCCAGCAGCTTGGGCGGGCCAAGCACAGATACGCAGTATTTT.

The rearrangement uses TRBV19 and TRBJ1-2; a possible D gene is TRBD1 (6 bases). V was shortened by 9 bases and J by 2 bases, with 13 bases between the two germline ends. The CDR3 has 13 residues. The germline V gene encodes CDR1 LNHDA and CDR2 SQIVND (reference sequence). As DNA, the CDR3 is TGTGCCAGCGAGAACAGGGAGAACTATGGCTACACCTTC. The encoded protein is CASENRENYGYTF.

The chain recombines TRBV6-6 with TRBJ2-7; 8 nucleotides line up with TRBD1. This CDR3 has 15 residues. After removal of 6 bases from V and 7 bases from J, the junction contained 14 bases not matched to a gene. The germline V gene encodes CDR1 MNHNY and CDR2 SVGAGI (reference sequence). The CDR3 bases are TGTGCCAGCAGCACCGACAGGGGTCGGGCGGTTGAGCAGTACTTC. This encodes CASSTDRGRAVEQYF.

This chain links TRBV30 with TRBJ2-7; 7 bases map to TRBD1. The V gene's germline CDR1 is GTSNPN and CDR2 SVGIG (reference sequence). Losses at the gene ends were 0 bases for V and 3 bases for J; bases not matched to a gene: 11. The CDR3 consists of 16 residues. CDR3 region: CAWSVPLGQVIYEQYF. CDR3 nucleotide sequence: TGTGCCTGGAGTGTCCCTCTCGGACAGGTGATCTACGAGCAGTACTTC.